This T cell receptor beta chain was sequenced for a study of blood T cell repertoires in COVID-19. Overall study context: The samples span acute and convalescent COVID-19 from the United States, Italy and Spain. T cells, B-cell-depleted T cells, or PBMCs supplied cDNA or gDNA.

Original processing methods: Quantification of nucleated cells was approximated via reference gene primer amplification. Sequenced by immunoSEQ multiplex PCR; TCRdb stores in-frame clones only, minus some. V and J calls plus clone size are reproduced from that table; the DNA served to infer D and trimming. The table lists approximately 260,000 clones, 80% to 90% of them singletons. This CDR3 region has 15 residues. V lost 3 bases and J lost 4; bases outside the gene matches: 7. The germline V gene has CDR1 SGHTA and CDR2 FQGTGA. Specimen: peripheral blood. This chain uses TRBV7-3 with TRBJ2-7, with 9 bases aligning to TRBD1. This sequence was found in a woman in her 70s with acute or convalescent COVID-19. As DNA, the CDR3 is TGTGCCAGCAGCTTGCAACAGGGGGCCGAATACGAGCAGTACTTC. Encoded protein: CASSLQQGAEYEQYF.